This is a list of T cell receptor beta chains from one sample in a study of cytomegalovirus exposure and HLA in healthy donors. Clones were sequenced by immunoSEQ multiplex PCR, and TCRdb holds only the in-frame ones, with some missing. The top ten clones hold 0.67% of a sample with about 110,000 clones, around 95% of them seen once. The sequenced sample consisted of PBMCs. The origin of the receptors is a woman between 18 and 29 years old in good health and CMV-seronegative. CDR3s include the opening cysteine and the closing phenylalanine or tryptophan. D genes are given only for firm matches. Expanded clones are given a class, and other clones once, few, many or no size at all.

>TRBV30|NA|TRBJ1-6|NA
CAWKFEVRDSPLHF
TGTGCCTGGAAATTTGAGGTTCGAGATTCACCCCTCCACTTT
>TRBV19|NA|TRBJ1-2|TRBD1
CASSDPGQGVRGGYTF
TGTGCCAGTAGCGACCCGGGACAGGGTGTTCGCGGTGGCTACACCTTC
>TRBV5-1|NA|TRBJ1-1|NA
CASSLEMNTEAFF
TGCGCCAGCAGCTTAGAGATGAACACTGAAGCTTTCTTT
>TRBV5-1|NA|TRBJ1-2|NA
CASSLGLLGDYNYGYTF
TGCGCCAGCAGCTTAGGGCTTCTGGGGGACTATAACTATGGCTACACCTTC
>TRBV28|NA|TRBJ1-6|TRBD1
CASSTRTGVNSPLHF
TGTGCCAGCAGTACCCGGACAGGGGTTAATTCACCCCTCCACTTT
>TRBV4-1|NA|TRBJ1-5|NA
CASSQASLEGQPQHF
TGCGCCAGCAGCCAAGCCTCTCTAGAAGGACAGCCCCAGCATTTT
>TRBV27|NA|TRBJ2-5|NA
CASSNTGARETQYF
TGTGCCAGCAGTAACACAGGAGCTCGAGAGACCCAGTACTTC
>TRBV7-9|NA|TRBJ2-5|NA
CASSLGSSSSMGETQYF
TGTGCCAGCAGCCTGGGGTCTAGCTCATCCATGGGAGAGACCCAGTACTTC
>TRBV18|NA|TRBJ2-7|TRBD1
CASSPGTVYEQYF
TGTGCCAGCTCACCCGGGACAGTCTACGAGCAGTACTTC
>TRBV7-9|NA|TRBJ2-7|NA
CASSSQREAYEQYF
TGTGCCAGCAGCTCCCAAAGGGAGGCCTACGAGCAGTACTTC
>TRBV18|NA|TRBJ1-1|NA
CASSLATMNTEAFF
TGTGCCAGCTCACTAGCGACAATGAACACTGAAGCTTTCTTT
>TRBV18|NA|TRBJ1-1|TRBD1
CASSIDRGSTEAFF
TGTGCCAGCTCAATAGACAGGGGGTCCACTGAAGCTTTCTTT
>TRBV29-1|NA|TRBJ2-5|TRBD1
CSVMSRDRFRETQYF
TGCAGCGTCATGTCCCGGGACAGGTTTCGAGAGACCCAGTACTTC
>TRBV5-8|NA|TRBJ2-2|TRBD1
CASEQGAGTGELFF
TGTGCCTCAGAACAGGGGGCCGGCACCGGGGAGCTGTTTTTT
>TRBV9|NA|TRBJ2-1|TRBD2
CASSGTRINEQFF
TGTGCCAGCAGCGGGACTAGAATTAATGAGCAGTTCTTC
>TRBV9|once|TRBJ1-1|NA
CASSDTGRGDTEAFF
TGTGCCAGCAGCGACACCGGGAGAGGGGACACTGAAGCTTTCTTT
>TRBV6-5|NA|TRBJ1-1|TRBD1
CASSNPWTGREAFF
TGTGCCAGCAGTAACCCCTGGACAGGCAGAGAAGCTTTCTTT
>TRBV5-8|NA|TRBJ1-6|NA
CASSQTGDSPLHF
TGTGCCAGCAGCCAAACGGGGGATTCACCCCTCCACTTT
>TRBV7-3|NA|TRBJ2-1|TRBD2
CASSPTSVGYNEQFF
TGTGCCAGCAGCCCTACTAGCGTCGGGTACAATGAGCAGTTCTTC
>TRBV7-9|NA|TRBJ2-6|NA
CASSSLEESSGANVLTF
TGTGCCAGCAGCTCCCTAGAGGAGAGCTCTGGGGCCAACGTCCTGACTTTC
>TRBV13|NA|TRBJ1-1|NA
CASRSTRAGRNTEAFF
TGTGCCAGCAGATCCACCAGGGCAGGGCGCAACACTGAAGCTTTCTTT
>TRBV30|NA|TRBJ2-1|NA
CAWKRAGASSYNEQFF
TGTGCCTGGAAAAGGGCGGGGGCCAGCTCCTACAATGAGCAGTTCTTC
>TRBV6-5|NA|TRBJ2-7|TRBD1
CASSYAGTGGYEQYF
TGTGCCAGCAGTTACGCCGGGACAGGGGGGTACGAGCAGTACTTC
>TRBV27|NA|TRBJ1-5|NA
CASSLARGGDQPQHF
TGTGCCAGCAGTTTGGCCCGGGGAGGAGATCAGCCCCAGCATTTT
>TRBV16|NA|TRBJ2-1|NA
CASSQTGNEQFF
TGTGCCAGCAGCCAAACAGGGAACGAGCAGTTCTTC
>TRBV5-1|NA|TRBJ2-7|NA
CASSLGQRQGYEQYF
TGCGCCAGCAGCTTGGGACAACGCCAGGGGTACGAGCAGTACTTC
>TRBV6-5|NA|TRBJ1-2|TRBD1
CASSSSRQGAEVYTF
TGTGCCAGCAGTTCCTCCCGACAGGGGGCGGAAGTCTACACCTTC
>TRBV6-5|NA|TRBJ2-6|NA
CASSSYSGANVLTF
TGTGCCAGCAGTTCCTACTCTGGGGCCAACGTCCTGACTTTC
>TRBV6-5|NA|TRBJ2-7|TRBD2
CASSYSKLAGGEQYF
TGTGCCAGCAGTTACTCGAAGCTAGCGGGGGGAGAGCAGTACTTC
>TRBV27|NA|TRBJ1-6|NA
CASSSMEGSMAPLHF
TGTGCCAGCAGTTCTATGGAGGGGTCCATGGCGCCCCTCCACTTT
>TRBV6-6|NA|TRBJ1-1|TRBD1
CASTKRAGGMNTEAFF
TGTGCCAGCACCAAGAGGGCAGGGGGCATGAACACTGAAGCTTTCTTT
>TRBV4-1|NA|TRBJ1-1|NA
CASSQVRREAVNTEAFF
TGCGCCAGCAGCCAAGTAAGGAGGGAGGCTGTGAACACTGAAGCTTTCTTT
>TRBV5-1|NA|TRBJ2-5|NA
CASSLGVVVAVQETQYF
TGCGCCAGCAGCTTGGGGGTTGTGGTAGCGGTCCAAGAGACCCAGTACTTC
>TRBV6-1|NA|TRBJ2-1|TRBD2
CASSMSSGGADEQFF
TGTGCCAGCAGTATGAGTAGCGGGGGGGCGGATGAGCAGTTCTTC
>TRBV4-2|once|TRBJ1-1|NA
CASSQTGLGRGVNTEAFF
TGTGCCAGCAGCCAAACGGGTCTGGGGCGGGGGGTGAACACTGAAGCTTTCTTT
>TRBV29-1|NA|TRBJ1-4|NA
CSVEDPRTAAGEKLFF
TGCAGCGTTGAAGATCCGAGGACAGCGGCAGGGGAAAAACTGTTTTTT
>TRBV7-2|once|TRBJ2-7|TRBD2
CASRNGRAAYEQYF
TGTGCCAGCAGGAATGGGAGGGCCGCCTACGAGCAGTACTTC
>TRBV4-1|NA|TRBJ2-2|TRBD1
CASSQGRQGAGGELFF
TGCGCCAGCAGCCAAGGCCGACAGGGGGCAGGCGGGGAGCTGTTTTTT
>TRBV2|NA|TRBJ1-3|NA
CASSLPTGGNTIYF
TGTGCCAGCAGCCTCCCGACAGGAGGAAACACCATATATTTT
>TRBV11-2|once|TRBJ1-1|NA
CASSLGGGGTEAFF
TGTGCCAGCAGCTTAGGCGGGGGAGGCACTGAAGCTTTCTTT
>TRBV7-8|NA|TRBJ2-2|NA
CASSLAAGAVETGELFF
TGTGCCAGCAGCTTAGCGGCAGGGGCCGTCGAAACCGGGGAGCTGTTTTTT
>TRBV6-1|NA|TRBJ1-5|NA
CASRFYSNQPQHF
TGTGCCAGCAGGTTTTATAGCAATCAGCCCCAGCATTTT
>TRBV6-5|NA|TRBJ1-4|TRBD1
CASSPTDRVSGKLFF
TGTGCCAGCAGTCCGACGGACAGGGTGAGCGGAAAACTGTTTTTT
>TRBV6-4|NA|TRBJ2-1|TRBD1
CASFHLRTGGNEQFF
TGTGCCAGTTTTCATTTGCGCACAGGGGGCAATGAGCAGTTCTTC
>TRBV5-6|NA|TRBJ2-2|NA
CASSSIAPGELFF
TGTGCCAGCAGCTCAATAGCCCCCGGGGAGCTGTTTTTT
>TRBV19|NA|TRBJ1-5|NA
CASSQSNQPQHF
TGTGCCAGTAGTCAGAGCAATCAGCCCCAGCATTTT
>TRBV7-2|once|TRBJ2-1|NA
CASSFPSDEQFF
TGTGCCAGCAGCTTCCCTAGCGATGAGCAGTTCTTC
>TRBV7-2|NA|TRBJ2-7|NA
CASSLALGGQYEQYF
TGTGCCAGCAGCTTAGCGTTGGGGGGGCAGTACGAGCAGTACTTC
>TRBV6-1|NA|TRBJ2-7|TRBD2
CASSDLSGGGYEQYF
TGTGCCAGCAGTGATTTGTCGGGGGGTGGGTACGAGCAGTACTTC
>TRBV5-1|NA|TRBJ2-7|TRBD1
CASSDPGQGTYEQYF
TGCGCCAGCAGCGACCCGGGACAGGGAACCTACGAGCAGTACTTC
>TRBV30|NA|TRBJ2-5|NA
CAWSVWAKETQYF
TGTGCCTGGAGTGTATGGGCAAAAGAGACCCAGTACTTC
>TRBV11-1|NA|TRBJ2-1|TRBD1
CASSLRGTASYNEQFF
TGTGCCAGCAGCCTAAGAGGGACAGCCTCCTACAATGAGCAGTTCTTC
>TRBV2|once|TRBJ2-7|TRBD2
CASRLAGGREQYF
TGTGCCAGCAGACTAGCGGGGGGGCGGGAGCAGTACTTC
>TRBV6-5|NA|TRBJ2-5|TRBD1
CASTPQGANQETQYF
TGTGCCAGCACCCCCCAGGGGGCAAACCAAGAGACCCAGTACTTC
>TRBV4-2|NA|TRBJ2-7|NA
CASSQGRGSSYEQYF
TGTGCCAGCAGCCAAGGCAGGGGTAGTTCCTACGAGCAGTACTTC
>TRBV5-1|once|TRBJ1-1|NA
CASRFDLSGNMNTEAFF
TGCGCCAGCAGGTTTGACTTATCCGGAAACATGAACACTGAAGCTTTCTTT
>TRBV9|NA|TRBJ1-1|NA
CASSVEGSGETEAFF
TGTGCCAGCAGCGTAGAGGGTTCTGGGGAGACTGAAGCTTTCTTT